A selection of T cell receptor beta chains follows, all from one sample in a study of shared clonotypes between healthy human individuals. Method: immunoSEQ multiplex PCR; TCRdb's copy keeps in-frame clones and lacks some. The sample lists fewer than 650,000 clones; around 77% were seen once. The sequenced sample consisted of PBMCs. The source is a woman between 35 and 50 years old in good health. Some clones in this sample may be carry-over from other donors' samples. The CDR3 runs from the conserved cysteine through the conserved F or W. Each record gives: V gene, clone size, J gene, D gene, CDR3 DNA, CDR3 protein. The D gene is left open where the match is weak. Part of the rows lack a size; the others show once, few, many or a class for expanded clones.

V gene: TRBV11-2
clone size: -
J gene: TRBJ1-4
D gene: TRBD1
CDR3 DNA: TGTGCCAGCAGCAATCAGGGGGGGACTGAAAAACTGTTTTTT
CDR3 protein: CASSNQGGTEKLFF

V gene: TRBV7-8
clone size: -
J gene: TRBJ1-1
D gene: -
CDR3 DNA: TGTGCCAGCAGCAACAACGGGGGCCTGAGAACTGAAGCTTTCTTT
CDR3 protein: CASSNNGGLRTEAFF

V gene: TRBV4-1
clone size: once
J gene: TRBJ2-7
D gene: TRBD2
CDR3 DNA: TGCGCCAGCAGCCAAGAGACTAGCGGCTCCTACGAGCAGTACTTC
CDR3 protein: CASSQETSGSYEQYF

V gene: TRBV5-6
clone size: -
J gene: TRBJ2-2
D gene: -
CDR3 DNA: TGTGCCAGCAGCTTGTATCACACCGGGGAGCTGTTTTTT
CDR3 protein: CASSLYHTGELFF

V gene: TRBV5-4
clone size: few
J gene: TRBJ1-2
D gene: -
CDR3 DNA: TGTGCCAGCAGCTTGGCGCAGGGCTTCACTAACTATGGCTACACCTTC
CDR3 protein: CASSLAQGFTNYGYTF

V gene: TRBV29-1
clone size: -
J gene: TRBJ2-5
D gene: -
CDR3 DNA: TGCAGCGTTGAGCTCGGGGAGACCCAGTACTTC
CDR3 protein: CSVELGETQYF

V gene: TRBV6-5
clone size: -
J gene: TRBJ1-2
D gene: -
CDR3 DNA: TGTGCCAGGCGTCGGGACGGCTACACCTTC
CDR3 protein: CARRRDGYTF

V gene: TRBV27
clone size: once
J gene: TRBJ2-6
D gene: -
CDR3 DNA: TGTGCCAGCAGTGAGTCCGGGGCCAACGTCCTGACTTTC
CDR3 protein: CASSESGANVLTF

V gene: TRBV6-6
clone size: -
J gene: TRBJ1-5
D gene: -
CDR3 DNA: TGTGCCAGCAGTTACGGGGGCAATCAGCCCCAGCATTTT
CDR3 protein: CASSYGGNQPQHF

V gene: TRBV30
clone size: -
J gene: TRBJ1-6
D gene: -
CDR3 DNA: TGTGCCTGGGGAGTCTATAATTCACCCCTCCACTTT
CDR3 protein: CAWGVYNSPLHF

V gene: TRBV2
clone size: -
J gene: TRBJ1-6
D gene: TRBD1
CDR3 DNA: TGTGCCAGTACCCGGGACAGCTATAATTCACCCCTCCACTTT
CDR3 protein: CASTRDSYNSPLHF

V gene: TRBV5-1
clone size: -
J gene: TRBJ2-7
D gene: TRBD2
CDR3 DNA: TGCGCCAGCAGCTTGGATGTGGCGGGAGGGTCCTACGAGCAGTACTTC
CDR3 protein: CASSLDVAGGSYEQYF

V gene: TRBV6-1
clone size: few
J gene: TRBJ2-7
D gene: -
CDR3 DNA: TGTGCCAGCACCGCTTTGGTATACGAGCAGTACTTC
CDR3 protein: CASTALVYEQYF

V gene: TRBV5-1
clone size: -
J gene: TRBJ1-4
D gene: -
CDR3 DNA: TGCGCCAGCAGCCTGCGGTCAGTGGCGGCAACTAATGAAAAACTGTTTTTT
CDR3 protein: CASSLRSVAATNEKLFF

V gene: TRBV7-9
clone size: -
J gene: TRBJ2-1
D gene: TRBD2
CDR3 DNA: TGTGCCAGCAGCCCGGGAGGAAGTCGGGTCTACAATGAGCAGTTCTTC
CDR3 protein: CASSPGGSRVYNEQFF

V gene: TRBV28
clone size: -
J gene: TRBJ2-7
D gene: -
CDR3 DNA: TGTGCCAGCAGTTTTTCCTCCAGGGGCTACGAGCAGTACTTC
CDR3 protein: CASSFSSRGYEQYF

V gene: TRBV9
clone size: once
J gene: TRBJ2-5
D gene: TRBD2
CDR3 DNA: TGTGCCAGCAGCGTGGGGGGGACTAGCGGGAGGGCCGAGACCCAGTACTTC
CDR3 protein: CASSVGGTSGRAETQYF

V gene: TRBV5-1
clone size: -
J gene: TRBJ2-3
D gene: -
CDR3 DNA: TGCGCCAGCGGGGATGGACCTAGCACAGATACGCAGTATTTT
CDR3 protein: CASGDGPSTDTQYF

V gene: TRBV5-4
clone size: -
J gene: TRBJ2-2
D gene: -
CDR3 DNA: TGTGCCAGCAGCGACGGACGGGGTAACACCGGGGAGCTGTTTTTT
CDR3 protein: CASSDGRGNTGELFF

V gene: TRBV9
clone size: once
J gene: TRBJ2-3
D gene: -
CDR3 DNA: TGTGCCAGCAGTATCTCAGGGGATTCCACAGATACGCAGTATTTT
CDR3 protein: CASSISGDSTDTQYF

V gene: TRBV5-1
clone size: -
J gene: TRBJ2-1
D gene: TRBD2
CDR3 DNA: TGCGCCAGCAGTTTCGAGACTAGCGCCAACAATGAGCAGTTCTTC
CDR3 protein: CASSFETSANNEQFF

V gene: TRBV28
clone size: -
J gene: TRBJ2-1
D gene: TRBD2
CDR3 DNA: TGTGCCAGCAGTTTTCAACTAGCGGGAGGGGCGAATGAGCAGTTCTTC
CDR3 protein: CASSFQLAGGANEQFF

V gene: TRBV2
clone size: -
J gene: TRBJ1-1
D gene: TRBD1
CDR3 DNA: TGTGCCAGCGGGGGACAGGTAAGGAACACTGAAGCTTTCTTT
CDR3 protein: CASGGQVRNTEAFF

V gene: TRBV7-3
clone size: once
J gene: TRBJ2-1
D gene: TRBD2
CDR3 DNA: TGTGCCAGCAGCGCCTCACTCACTAGCGGGAGAAGCGGTGAGCAGTTCTTC
CDR3 protein: CASSASLTSGRSGEQFF

V gene: TRBV28
clone size: -
J gene: TRBJ1-4
D gene: -
CDR3 DNA: TGTGCCAGCAGTTTTGGGAGTGAAAAACTGTTTTTT
CDR3 protein: CASSFGSEKLFF

V gene: TRBV4-1
clone size: many
J gene: TRBJ2-5
D gene: TRBD1
CDR3 DNA: TGCGCCAGCAGCCAAAACACTGGGACAGGCGGCCAAGAGACCCAGTACTTC
CDR3 protein: CASSQNTGTGGQETQYF

V gene: TRBV5-4
clone size: -
J gene: TRBJ2-1
D gene: TRBD2
CDR3 DNA: TGTGCCAGCAGCCCCGGGACTAGCGGGAGGGCCCCCAATGAGCAGTTCTTC
CDR3 protein: CASSPGTSGRAPNEQFF

V gene: TRBV5-1
clone size: few
J gene: TRBJ1-1
D gene: TRBD1
CDR3 DNA: TGCGCCAGCACCCGGGACAGGGGAGGGGGCACTGAAGCTTTCTTT
CDR3 protein: CASTRDRGGGTEAFF

V gene: TRBV28
clone size: few
J gene: TRBJ2-3
D gene: -
CDR3 DNA: TGTGCCGCAGTGGGCCTGGATACGCAGTATTTT
CDR3 protein: CAAVGLDTQYF